The 4 T cell receptor beta chains in this list originate from one sample, sequenced in a study of T cell changes during pregnancy in multiple sclerosis. Sequenced by immunoSEQ multiplex PCR; TCRdb stores in-frame clones only, minus some. The table has around 120,000 clones, just over 90% seen once; the top ten hold around 3.5%. Sequencing used peripheral blood, obtained after pregnancy. The receptor source for this set is a female donor with multiple sclerosis, enrolled in a pregnancy study.

The V call is TRBV2, the J call TRBJ1-1; TRBD1 agrees at 10 bases. Germline CDR1 SNHLY, CDR2 FYNNEI. Losses at the gene ends were 3 bases for V and 3 bases for J; bases not matched to a gene: 1. This CDR3 region has 14 residues. The CDR3 nucleotides are TGTGCCAGCAGTGAGGGACAGGGGTACACTGAAGCTTTCTTT. This sequence encodes CASSEGQGYTEAFF. Filled out from reference TRBV2 and TRBJ1-1, the complete variable domain reads EPEVTQTPSHQVTQMGQEVILRCVPISNHLYFYWYRQILGQKVEFLVSFYNNEISEKSEIFDDQFSVERPDGSNFTLKIRSTKLEDSAMYFCASSEGQGYTEAFFGQGTRLTVV.

The chain employs TRBV7-8 and TRBJ2-2; the D is unclear. The CDR3 spans 15 residues. In germline, CDR1 is SGHVS, CDR2 FQNEAQ. V lost 1 base to trimming and J lost 6 bases, with 12 bases between them. In nucleotides, the CDR3 is TGTGCCAGCAGCTTAGTGAGTCTGAAACCCGGGGAGCTGTTTTTT. This translates into CASSLVSLKPGELFF.

This chain joins TRBV15 and TRBJ2-2; 7 positions agree with TRBD2. This CDR3 is built from 16 residues. J gave up 4 bases and V 3 bases, and 8 bases lay outside the gene matches. The V gene's germline CDR1 is LNHNV and CDR2 YYDKDF (reference sequence). The CDR3 protein is CATSRNAGRSTGELFF. The CDR3 region has the DNA TGTGCCACCAGCAGGAACGCCGGGAGGAGCACCGGGGAGCTGTTTTTT. Combining the CDR3 with reference TRBV15 and TRBJ2-2 gives the whole variable domain DAMVIQNPRYQVTQFGKPVTLSCSQTLNHNVMYWYQQKSSQAPKLLFHYYDKDFNNEADTPDNFQSRRPNTSFCFLDIRSPGLGDTAMYLCATSRNAGRSTGELFFGEGSRLTVL.

The CDR3 is CASSFQSGRGAYEQYF. The CDR3 DNA reads as TGTGCCAGCAGCTTTCAAAGCGGCAGGGGAGCCTACGAGCAGTACTTC. The chain is built from TRBV11-2 and TRBJ2-7; weak D call: TRBD1 (6 bases). CDR3 size: 16 residues. Germline CDR1 reads SGHAT; CDR2 reads FQNNGV. V lost 3 bases, J lost 2 bases, and 17 bases lay in between.